These T cell receptor beta chains were read from a single sample in a study of T cells in Graves' hyperthyroidism and ophthalmopathy. TCRdb re-derived calls from the multiplex PCR reads in MiXCR, one entry per CDR3 protein. Among about half a million distinct CDR3 sequences listed, around 22% were seen once. The source material was blood. These receptors were collected from a woman in her twenties or thirties with Graves' ophthalmopathy. Each CDR3 is given with its conserved first and last residue. D genes are given only for firm matches. Some rows have no size entry. The others give once, few or many, or a class for an expanded clone.

d_gene: -
j_gene: TRBJ2-4
v_gene: TRBV28
abundance: -
CDR3nt: TGTGCCAGCGGGGGGGCCTTGGGCGTGGCCAAAAACATTCAGTACTTC
CDR3aa: CASGGALGVAKNIQYF

d_gene: TRBD1
j_gene: TRBJ1-2
v_gene: TRBV15
abundance: many
CDR3nt: TGTGCCACCAGCACGGGACAGGGGGCGAAAGTGGCTGGCTACACCTTC
CDR3aa: CATSTGQGAKVAGYTF

d_gene: -
j_gene: TRBJ1-2
v_gene: TRBV6-5
abundance: many
CDR3nt: TGTGCCAGCAGTTACGGGCAGGGGTTGACTGGCTACACCTTC
CDR3aa: CASSYGQGLTGYTF

d_gene: -
j_gene: TRBJ2-5
v_gene: TRBV18
abundance: many
CDR3nt: TGTGCCAGCTCACCACCGAGCGACGAGACCCAGTACTTC
CDR3aa: CASSPPSDETQYF

d_gene: TRBD1
j_gene: TRBJ2-7
v_gene: TRBV7-3
abundance: many
CDR3nt: TGTGCCAGCAGCTTAGGCAGGGGGCACGAGCAGTACTTC
CDR3aa: CASSLGRGHEQYF

d_gene: -
j_gene: TRBJ2-7
v_gene: TRBV28
abundance: many
CDR3nt: TGTGCCAGCAGCAGACCATCCGGGTGGGAGCAGTACTTC
CDR3aa: CASSRPSGWEQYF

d_gene: -
j_gene: TRBJ1-2
v_gene: TRBV6-2/TRBV6-3
abundance: -
CDR3nt: TGTGCCAGCAGTTACTCCTTAACAGCCCTACTTAACTATGGCTACACCTTC
CDR3aa: CASSYSLTALLNYGYTF

d_gene: TRBD2
j_gene: TRBJ2-2
v_gene: TRBV5-1
abundance: -
CDR3nt: TGCGCCAGCAGCTCATGGGCTAGCGGGAGGACCGGGGAGCTGTTTTTT
CDR3aa: CASSSWASGRTGELFF

d_gene: TRBD2
j_gene: TRBJ2-7
v_gene: TRBV6-1
abundance: many
CDR3nt: TGTGCCAGCAGTGAAGCTCGGGGGGTGAGCTCCTACGAGCAGTACTTC
CDR3aa: CASSEARGVSSYEQYF

d_gene: -
j_gene: TRBJ2-2
v_gene: TRBV5-1
abundance: -
CDR3nt: TGCGCCAGCAGCTTTTACGCTGCAGGGACCGGCGGGGAGCTGTTTTTT
CDR3aa: CASSFYAAGTGGELFF

d_gene: TRBD1
j_gene: TRBJ1-1
v_gene: TRBV7-2
abundance: once
CDR3nt: TGTGCCAGTAGTATGTCCAGGGGGGTGAACACTGAAGCTTTCTTT
CDR3aa: CASSMSRGVNTEAFF

d_gene: TRBD1
j_gene: TRBJ2-2
v_gene: TRBV12-3/TRBV12-4
abundance: -
CDR3nt: TGTGCCAGCAGTTTAGAACGACAGGGGTCATTCGCCGGGGAGCTGTTTTTT
CDR3aa: CASSLERQGSFAGELFF

d_gene: TRBD2
j_gene: TRBJ2-5
v_gene: TRBV28
abundance: few
CDR3nt: TGTGCCAGCAGTTTAGGGCCGGGGACTAGAGGGGAGACCCAGTACTTC
CDR3aa: CASSLGPGTRGETQYF

d_gene: TRBD1
j_gene: TRBJ2-7
v_gene: TRBV28
abundance: -
CDR3nt: TGTGCCAGCAGTTCTGAAGACAGGGACGAGCAGTACTTC
CDR3aa: CASSSEDRDEQYF

d_gene: -
j_gene: TRBJ1-2
v_gene: TRBV28
abundance: many
CDR3nt: TGTGCCAGCATTACTTCGGGGAACTATGGCTACACCTTC
CDR3aa: CASITSGNYGYTF

d_gene: TRBD1
j_gene: TRBJ1-3
v_gene: TRBV2
abundance: many
CDR3nt: TGTGCCAGCAGTGAGGGGACAGAAGGAAACACCATATATTTT
CDR3aa: CASSEGTEGNTIYF

d_gene: -
j_gene: TRBJ1-5
v_gene: TRBV19
abundance: few
CDR3nt: TGTGCCAGTAGTATAGTCAGCGGTAGCAATCAGCCCCAGCATTTT
CDR3aa: CASSIVSGSNQPQHF

d_gene: -
j_gene: TRBJ2-2
v_gene: TRBV7-6
abundance: many
CDR3nt: TGTGCCAGCAGCTTGGGCCAGGCGAACACCGGGGAGCTGTTTTTT
CDR3aa: CASSLGQANTGELFF

d_gene: -
j_gene: TRBJ1-2
v_gene: TRBV6-4
abundance: many
CDR3nt: TGTGCCAGCAGTCCCCGGGACGGTCAGAGAAGGGTCTATGGCTACACCTTC
CDR3aa: CASSPRDGQRRVYGYTF

d_gene: -
j_gene: TRBJ1-5
v_gene: TRBV30
abundance: few
CDR3nt: TGTGCCTGGAGTAAAAAGGGCGGCAATCAGCCCCAGCATTTT
CDR3aa: CAWSKKGGNQPQHF